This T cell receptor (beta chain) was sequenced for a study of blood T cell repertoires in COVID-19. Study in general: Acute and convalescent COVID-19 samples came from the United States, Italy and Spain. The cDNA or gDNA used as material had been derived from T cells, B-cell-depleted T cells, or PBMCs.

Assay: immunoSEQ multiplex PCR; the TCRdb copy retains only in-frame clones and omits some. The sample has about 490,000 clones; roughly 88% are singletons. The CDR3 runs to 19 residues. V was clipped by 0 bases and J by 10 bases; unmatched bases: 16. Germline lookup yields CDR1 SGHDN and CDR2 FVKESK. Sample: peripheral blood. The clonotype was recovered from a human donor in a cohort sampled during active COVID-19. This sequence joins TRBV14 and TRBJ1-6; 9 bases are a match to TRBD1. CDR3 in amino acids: CASSQDSPTWTGEGSPLHF. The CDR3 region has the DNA TGTGCCAGCAGCCAAGACTCCCCAACTTGGACAGGGGAGGGCTCACCCCTCCACTTT. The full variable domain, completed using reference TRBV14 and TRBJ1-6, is EAGVTQFPSHSVIEKGQTVTLRCDPISGHDNLYWYRRVMGKEIKFLLHFVKESKQDESGMPNNRFLAERTGGTYSTLKVQPAELEDSGVYFCASSQDSPTWTGEGSPLHFGNGTRLTVT.